The 15 T cell receptor beta chains below were found in one sample sequenced in a study of technical replicates of blood from a few donors. The repertoire was sequenced with immunoSEQ multiplex PCR; TCRdb's copy has only in-frame clones and lacks some. Altogether over 45,000 clones are present, 80% to 95% being singletons, with the ten largest covering 3.9%. The sample taken for sequencing was PBMCs. The receptors come from a human donor in good health. Some clones in this sample may be carry-over from other donors' samples.

The V and J genes are TRBV6-6 and TRBJ2-1; TRBD2 matches at 9 bases. The CDR3 length is 14 residues. From germline, CDR1 is MNHNY and CDR2 SVGAGI (reference sequence). J gave up 9 bases and V 10 bases, and 13 bases lay outside the gene matches. The CDR3, as DNA: TGTGCCACGCGGGGAGCGGGAGGTAAAGGTGAGCAGTTCTTC. Protein product: CATRGAGGKGEQFF.

The V and J genes are TRBV7-8 and TRBJ1-1, with D possibly matching TRBD1 (5 bases). The V end was cut by 2 bases, the J end by 1 base, with 14 bases between. CDR1 is SGHVS and CDR2 is FQNEAQ in the germline V gene. This CDR3 contains 16 residues. CDR3 sequence: CASSLFLRQTNTEAFF. CDR3 coding DNA: TGTGCCAGCAGCTTATTTTTACGACAGACGAACACTGAAGCTTTCTTT.

The chain is built from TRBV29-1 and TRBJ2-3; TRBD2 might be the D (6 bases). V was trimmed by 7 bases and J by 2 bases, leaving 13 bases between them. The CDR3 loop spans 13 amino acids. In germline, CDR1 is SQVTM, CDR2 ANQGSEA. Here the CDR3 reads CSATGTLTDTQYF. The CDR3 coding sequence is TGCAGCGCGACCGGGACTCTCACAGATACGCAGTATTTT.

The gene calls are TRBV25-1 and TRBJ2-1, with D perhaps TRBD2 (6 bases). The CDR3 runs to 12 residues. Deletions cut 4 bases from V and 10 bases from J, with 11 bases between. CDR1 is MGHDK and CDR2 is SYGVNS in the germline V gene. CDR3 residues: CASSGRGGEQFF. The CDR3 DNA reads TGTGCCAGCAGTGGGAGGGGCGGCGAGCAGTTCTTC.

This chain uses TRBV6-1 with TRBJ1-2; a weak D match, TRBD1 (5 bases). Germline assignment: CDR1 MNHNS and CDR2 SASEGT. V lost 5 bases to trimming and J lost 4 bases, with 8 bases between them. The CDR3 loop spans 12 amino acids. CDR3 protein: CASSLDSYGYTF. CDR3 in DNA: TGTGCCAGCAGTCTAGACAGCTATGGCTACACCTTC.

The chain has TRBV21-1 and TRBJ2-1; whether TRBD2, the table's D call, matches the DNA was not checked. TRBV21-1 is marked as a pseudogene. The CDR3 covers 18 residues. The DNA for the CDR3 is TGTGCCAGCAGCAAAGCAGGACTAGCGGGAATGTCCTACAATGAGCAGTTCTTC. Amino acid sequence: CASSKAGLAGMSYNEQFF.

V and J are TRBV11-3 and TRBJ2-7; 10 nucleotides align to TRBD1. The trim removed 1 base at V and 4 bases at J, leaving 4 bases unmatched. This CDR3 spans 15 amino acids. CDR1 and CDR2 (germline): SGHNT, YENEEA. The CDR3 nucleotides read TGTGCCAGCAGCTTAGCGGGACAGGGGTCTTACGAGCAGTACTTC. Translation: CASSLAGQGSYEQYF.

This clone was detected only once. The chain combines TRBV7-9 with TRBJ2-1; 9 bases agree with TRBD2. Losses at the gene ends were 5 bases for V and 4 bases for J; bases not matched to a gene: 15. In germline, CDR1 is SEHNR, CDR2 FQNEAQ (reference sequence). The CDR3 is 18 amino acids. The CDR3 DNA follows: TGTGCCAGCAGCCTAGGACTCTGGGTAGCGGGAGCGTACAATGAGCAGTTCTTC. It specifies CASSLGLWVAGAYNEQFF.

The chain carries TRBV2 and TRBJ2-5; possible D gene TRBD1, 5 bases. The CDR3 runs to 13 residues. Trimming removed 5 bases at V and 3 bases at J, with 10 bases between. CDR1 is SNHLY, CDR2 FYNNEI, per germline. Here the CDR3 reads CASSTQGEETQYF. CDR3 bases: TGTGCCAGCAGTACCCAGGGTGAAGAGACCCAGTACTTC.

The rearrangement links TRBV6-5 to TRBJ1-2; D unclear. Germline CDR1 reads MNHEY; CDR2 reads SVGAGI. V was shortened by 2 bases and J by 3 bases, with 10 bases between the two germline ends. This CDR3 spans 14 amino acids. The CDR3: CASSYTATDYGYTF. The CDR3 region has the DNA TGTGCCAGCAGTTACACCGCTACAGACTATGGCTACACCTTC.

This sequence joins TRBV2 and TRBJ1-1; weak D call: TRBD1 (5 bases). V was pared by 2 bases and J by 4 bases, with 8 bases between. This CDR3 has 13 amino acids. Germline loops: CDR1 SNHLY, CDR2 FYNNEI. The CDR3 bases are TGTGCCAGCAGTGAAAGGGGCGGCACTGAAGCTTTCTTT. Residues: CASSERGGTEAFF.

This chain uses TRBV4-1 with TRBJ2-4; maybe TRBD1 (6 bases). Per the germline V gene, CDR1 is MGHRA and CDR2 is YSYEKL. V was pared by 1 base and J by 0 bases, with 16 bases between. This CDR3 is built from 18 residues. This CDR3 is CASSQVNAWGLAKNIQYF. The CDR3 DNA reads as TGCGCCAGCAGCCAAGTGAACGCCTGGGGGCTAGCCAAAAACATTCAGTACTTC.

The chain joins TRBV7-8 to TRBJ1-1, with a possible D match to TRBD1 (5 bases). V lost 5 bases and J lost 3, with 13 bases in between. Germline V lookup: CDR1 SGHVS, CDR2 FQNEAQ. The CDR3 length is 14 residues. This chain's CDR3 is CASSPRWGDTEAFF. CDR3 in DNA: TGTGCCAGCAGCCCACGATGGGGGGACACTGAAGCTTTCTTT.

V usage is TRBV5-1 and J usage is TRBJ1-2; 12 nucleotides agree with TRBD1. V shed 0 bases and J 8 bases; nucleotides not matched to a gene: 5. This CDR3 has 15 amino acids. CDR1 SGHRS and CDR2 YFSETQ come from the germline V gene. In DNA form, the CDR3 reads TGCGCCAGCAGCTTGGCGGGACAGGGGGCAAAGGGCTACACCTTC. Its protein product is CASSLAGQGAKGYTF.

V is TRBV4-2 and J is TRBJ1-1; D remains ambiguous. Per the germline V gene, CDR1 is LGHNA and CDR2 is YNFKEQ. The CDR3 runs 15 residues. The V end was cut by 0 bases, the J end by 0 bases, with 8 bases between. CDR3 in DNA: TGTGCCAGCAGCCAAGATTCCACAATGAACACTGAAGCTTTCTTT. Residues: CASSQDSTMNTEAFF.